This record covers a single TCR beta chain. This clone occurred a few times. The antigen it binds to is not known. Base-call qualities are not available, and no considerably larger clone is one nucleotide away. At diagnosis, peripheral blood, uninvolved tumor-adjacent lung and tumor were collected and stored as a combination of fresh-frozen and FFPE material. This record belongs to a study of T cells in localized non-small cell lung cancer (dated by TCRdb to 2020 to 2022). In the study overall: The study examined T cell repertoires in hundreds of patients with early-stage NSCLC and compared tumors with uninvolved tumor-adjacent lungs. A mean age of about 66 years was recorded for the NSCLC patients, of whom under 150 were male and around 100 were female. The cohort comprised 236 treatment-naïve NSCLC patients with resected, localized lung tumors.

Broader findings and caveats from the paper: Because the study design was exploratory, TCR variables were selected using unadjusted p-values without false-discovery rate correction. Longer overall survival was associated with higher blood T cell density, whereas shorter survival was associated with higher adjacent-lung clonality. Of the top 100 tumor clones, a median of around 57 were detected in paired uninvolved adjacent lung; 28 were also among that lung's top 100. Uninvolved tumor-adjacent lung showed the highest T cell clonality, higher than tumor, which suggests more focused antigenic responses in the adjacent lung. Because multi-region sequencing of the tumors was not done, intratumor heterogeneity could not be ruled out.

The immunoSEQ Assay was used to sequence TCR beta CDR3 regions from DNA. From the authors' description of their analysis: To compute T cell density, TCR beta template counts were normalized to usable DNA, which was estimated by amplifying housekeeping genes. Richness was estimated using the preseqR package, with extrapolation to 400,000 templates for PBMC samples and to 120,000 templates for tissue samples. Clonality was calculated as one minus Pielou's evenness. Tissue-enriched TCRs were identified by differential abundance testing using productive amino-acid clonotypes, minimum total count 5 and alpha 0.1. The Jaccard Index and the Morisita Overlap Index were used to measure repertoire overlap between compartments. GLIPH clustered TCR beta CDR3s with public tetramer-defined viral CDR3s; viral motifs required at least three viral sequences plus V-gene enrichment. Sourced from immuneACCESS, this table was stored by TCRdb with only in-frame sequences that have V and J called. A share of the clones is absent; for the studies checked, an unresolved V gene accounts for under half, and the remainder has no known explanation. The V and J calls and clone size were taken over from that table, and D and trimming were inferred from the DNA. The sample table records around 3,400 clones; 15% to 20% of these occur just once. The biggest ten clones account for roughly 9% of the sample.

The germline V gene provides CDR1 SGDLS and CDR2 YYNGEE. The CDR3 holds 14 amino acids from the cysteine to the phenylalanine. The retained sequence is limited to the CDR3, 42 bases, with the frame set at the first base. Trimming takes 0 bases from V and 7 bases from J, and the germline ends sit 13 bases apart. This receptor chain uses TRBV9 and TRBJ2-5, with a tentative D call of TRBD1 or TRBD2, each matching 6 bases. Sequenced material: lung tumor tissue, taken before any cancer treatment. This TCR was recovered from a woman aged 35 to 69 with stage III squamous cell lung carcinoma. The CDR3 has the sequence CASSVDGGRVTQYF. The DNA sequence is TGTGCCAGCAGCGTAGATGGGGGGCGCGTGACCCAGTACTTC.